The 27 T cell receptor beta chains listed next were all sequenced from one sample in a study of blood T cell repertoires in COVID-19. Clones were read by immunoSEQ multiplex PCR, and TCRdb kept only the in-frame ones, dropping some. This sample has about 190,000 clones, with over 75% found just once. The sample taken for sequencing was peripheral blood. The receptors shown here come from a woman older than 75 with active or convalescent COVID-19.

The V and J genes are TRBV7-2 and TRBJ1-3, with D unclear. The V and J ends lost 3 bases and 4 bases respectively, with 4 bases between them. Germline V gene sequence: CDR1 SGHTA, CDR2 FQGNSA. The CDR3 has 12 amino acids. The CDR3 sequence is CASSLRGNTIYF. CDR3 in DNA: TGTGCCAGCAGCTTGCGGGGAAACACCATATATTTT.

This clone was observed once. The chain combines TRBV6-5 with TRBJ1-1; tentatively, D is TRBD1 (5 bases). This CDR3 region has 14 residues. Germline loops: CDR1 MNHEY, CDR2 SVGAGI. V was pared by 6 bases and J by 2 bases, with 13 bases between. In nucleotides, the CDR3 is TGTGCCAGCAGAATCGGGACTCCTAACACTGAAGCTTTCTTT. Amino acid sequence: CASRIGTPNTEAFF.

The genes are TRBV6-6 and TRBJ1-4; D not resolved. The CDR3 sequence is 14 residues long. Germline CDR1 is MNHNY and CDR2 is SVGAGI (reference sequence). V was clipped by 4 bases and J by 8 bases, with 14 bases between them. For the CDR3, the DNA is TGTGCCAGCAGTTGGAGCACCGGAACCGAAAAACTGTTTTTT. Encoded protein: CASSWSTGTEKLFF.

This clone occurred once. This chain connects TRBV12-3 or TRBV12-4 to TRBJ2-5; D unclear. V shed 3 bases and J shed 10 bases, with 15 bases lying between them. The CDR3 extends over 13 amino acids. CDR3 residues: CASSFNYLVSQYF. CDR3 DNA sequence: TGTGCCAGCAGTTTCAACTACCTGGTGAGCCAGTACTTC.

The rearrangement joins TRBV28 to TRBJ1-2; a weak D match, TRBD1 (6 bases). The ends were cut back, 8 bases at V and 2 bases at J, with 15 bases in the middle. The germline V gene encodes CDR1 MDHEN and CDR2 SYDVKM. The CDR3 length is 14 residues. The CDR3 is CASLQGGGNYGYTF. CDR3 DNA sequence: TGTGCCAGCCTACAGGGAGGGGGGAACTATGGCTACACCTTC.

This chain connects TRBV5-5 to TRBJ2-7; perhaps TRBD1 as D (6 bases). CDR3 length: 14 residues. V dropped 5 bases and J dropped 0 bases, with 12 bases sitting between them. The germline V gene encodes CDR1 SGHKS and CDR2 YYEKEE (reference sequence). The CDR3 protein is CASRPRQDSYEQYF. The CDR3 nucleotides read TGTGCCAGCAGACCTAGACAGGACTCCTACGAGCAGTACTTC.

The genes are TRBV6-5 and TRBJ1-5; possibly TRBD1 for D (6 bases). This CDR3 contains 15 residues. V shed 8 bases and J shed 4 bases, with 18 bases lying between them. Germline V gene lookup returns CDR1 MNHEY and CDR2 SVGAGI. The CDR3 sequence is CASGYDRFLNQPQHF. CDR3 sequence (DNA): TGTGCCAGCGGGTACGACAGGTTCCTTAATCAGCCCCAGCATTTT.

CDR3 sequence reads: CASSSRDRDRDYEQYF. The CDR3 DNA reads as TGTGCCAGCAGCTCCCGCGACCGGGACAGGGACTACGAGCAGTACTTC. The chain recombines TRBV5-6 with TRBJ2-7; TRBD1 matches at 9 bases. With V trimmed by 3 bases and J by 3 bases, 10 bases remained unmatched. The germline gives CDR1 SGHDT, CDR2 YYEEEE. CDR3 size: 16 residues.

The DNA of the CDR3 is TGTGCCAGCAGTTCCCACCTCGGAGCGGGGACAGATACGCAGTATTTT. As protein: CASSSHLGAGTDTQYF. The chain combines TRBV6-5 with TRBJ2-3, with 7 bases aligning to TRBD2. The CDR3 spans 16 residues. Germline trimming cut 4 bases from V and 3 bases from J; bases unmatched to any gene: 10. Germline values: CDR1 MNHEY, CDR2 SVGAGI.

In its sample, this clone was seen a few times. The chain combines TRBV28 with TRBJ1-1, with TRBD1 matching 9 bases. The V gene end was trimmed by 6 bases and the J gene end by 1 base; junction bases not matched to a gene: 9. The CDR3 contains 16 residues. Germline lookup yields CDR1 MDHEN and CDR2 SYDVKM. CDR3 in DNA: TGTGCCAGCAGCAGGTCGTCGACAGGGGGGAACACTGAAGCTTTCTTT. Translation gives CASSRSSTGGNTEAFF.

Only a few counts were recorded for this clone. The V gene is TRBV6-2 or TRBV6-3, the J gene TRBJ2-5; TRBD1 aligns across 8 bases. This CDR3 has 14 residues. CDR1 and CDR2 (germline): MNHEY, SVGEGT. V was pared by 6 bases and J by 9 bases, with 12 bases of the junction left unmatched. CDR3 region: CASSPWTGKPAQYF. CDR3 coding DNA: TGTGCCAGCAGCCCTTGGACAGGGAAACCGGCCCAGTACTTC.

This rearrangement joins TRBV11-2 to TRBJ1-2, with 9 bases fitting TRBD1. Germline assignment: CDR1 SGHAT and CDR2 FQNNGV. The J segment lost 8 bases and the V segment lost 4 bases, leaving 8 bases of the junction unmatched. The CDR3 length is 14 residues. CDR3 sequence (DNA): TGTGCCAGCAGCTCACAGGGGGCCATGGGAGGCTACACCTTC. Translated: CASSSQGAMGGYTF.

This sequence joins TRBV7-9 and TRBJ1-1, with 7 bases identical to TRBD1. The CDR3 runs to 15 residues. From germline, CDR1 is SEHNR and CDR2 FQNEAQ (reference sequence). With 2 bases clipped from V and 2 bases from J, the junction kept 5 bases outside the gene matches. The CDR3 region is CASSLRGQLNTEAFF. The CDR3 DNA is TGTGCCAGCAGCTTAAGGGGGCAGCTTAACACTGAAGCTTTCTTT.

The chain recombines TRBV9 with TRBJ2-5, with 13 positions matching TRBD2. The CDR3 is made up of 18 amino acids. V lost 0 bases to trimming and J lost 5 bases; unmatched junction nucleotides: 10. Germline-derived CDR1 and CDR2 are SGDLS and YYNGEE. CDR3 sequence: CASSVASLGTSGVETQYF. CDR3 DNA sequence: TGTGCCAGCAGCGTAGCCTCCCTCGGGACTAGCGGGGTGGAGACCCAGTACTTC.

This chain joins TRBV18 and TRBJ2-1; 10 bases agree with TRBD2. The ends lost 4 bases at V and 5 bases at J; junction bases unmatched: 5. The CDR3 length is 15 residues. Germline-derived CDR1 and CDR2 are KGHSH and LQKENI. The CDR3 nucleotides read TGTGCCAGCTCACGTGGACTAGCGGAGAACAATGAGCAGTTCTTC. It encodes CASSRGLAENNEQFF.

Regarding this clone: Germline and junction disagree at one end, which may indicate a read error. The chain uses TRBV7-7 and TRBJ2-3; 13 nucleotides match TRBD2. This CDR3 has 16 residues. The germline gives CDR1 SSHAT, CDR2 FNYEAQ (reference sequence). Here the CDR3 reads CASSLGTSGVLDTQYF. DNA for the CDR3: TGTGCTAGCAGCTTAGGGACTAGCGGGGTTTTAGATACGCAGTATTTT.

The DNA for the CDR3 is TGTGCCAGTTCCCAGCGGGGGGCCCCCTGGGAGCAGTTCTTC. Translated: CASSQRGAPWEQFF. The chain joins TRBV19 to TRBJ2-1; 9 bases fit TRBD2. CDR3 length: 14 residues. V trimming: 8 bases; J trimming: 10 bases; junction bases outside the gene matches: 12. Germline V gene data show CDR1 as LNHDA and CDR2 as SQIVND (reference sequence).

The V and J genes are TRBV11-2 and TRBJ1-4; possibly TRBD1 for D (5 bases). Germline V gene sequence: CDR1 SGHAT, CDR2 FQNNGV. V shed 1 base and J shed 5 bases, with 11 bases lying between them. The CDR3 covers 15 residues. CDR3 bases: TGTGCCAGCAGCTTAGGGGGGGGATGGAATGAAAAACTGTTTTTT. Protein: CASSLGGGWNEKLFF.

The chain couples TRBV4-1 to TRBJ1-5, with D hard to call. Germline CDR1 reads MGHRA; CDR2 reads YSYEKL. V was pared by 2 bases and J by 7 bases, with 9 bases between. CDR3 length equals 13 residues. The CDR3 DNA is TGCGCCAGCAGCCAAAAGTCAGGACAGCCCCAGCATTTT. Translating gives CASSQKSGQPQHF.

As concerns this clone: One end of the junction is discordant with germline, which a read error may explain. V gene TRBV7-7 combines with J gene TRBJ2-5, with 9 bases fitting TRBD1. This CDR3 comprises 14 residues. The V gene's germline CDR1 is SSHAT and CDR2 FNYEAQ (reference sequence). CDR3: CASSPRQGGETQYF. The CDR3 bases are TGTGCTAGCAGCCCACGACAGGGGGGAGAGACCCAGTACTTC.

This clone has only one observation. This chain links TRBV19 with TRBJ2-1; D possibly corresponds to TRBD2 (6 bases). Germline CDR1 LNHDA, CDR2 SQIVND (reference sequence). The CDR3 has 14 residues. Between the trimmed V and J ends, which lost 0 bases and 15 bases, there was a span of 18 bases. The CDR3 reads CASSIDRGTLGPFF. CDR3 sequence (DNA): TGTGCCAGTAGTATAGACCGGGGGACTCTCGGGCCGTTCTTC.

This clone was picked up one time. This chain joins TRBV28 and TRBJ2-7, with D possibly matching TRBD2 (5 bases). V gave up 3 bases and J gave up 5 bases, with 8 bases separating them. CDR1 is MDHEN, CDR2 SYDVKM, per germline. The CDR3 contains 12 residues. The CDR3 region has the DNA TGTGCCAGCAGTTTCGAGGGTGACGAGCAGTACTTC. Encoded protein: CASSFEGDEQYF.

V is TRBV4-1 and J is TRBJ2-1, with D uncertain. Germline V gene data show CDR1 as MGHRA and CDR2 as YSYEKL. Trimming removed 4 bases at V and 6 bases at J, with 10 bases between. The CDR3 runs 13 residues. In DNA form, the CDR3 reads TGCGCCAGCAGCCGAGGCGCCGGCAATGAGCAGTTCTTC. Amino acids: CASSRGAGNEQFF.

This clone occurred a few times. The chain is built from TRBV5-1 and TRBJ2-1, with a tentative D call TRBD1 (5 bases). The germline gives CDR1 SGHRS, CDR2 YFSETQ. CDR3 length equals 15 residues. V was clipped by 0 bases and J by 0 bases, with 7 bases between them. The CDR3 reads CASSLAQGSYNEQFF. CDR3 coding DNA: TGCGCCAGCAGCTTGGCCCAGGGCTCCTACAATGAGCAGTTCTTC.

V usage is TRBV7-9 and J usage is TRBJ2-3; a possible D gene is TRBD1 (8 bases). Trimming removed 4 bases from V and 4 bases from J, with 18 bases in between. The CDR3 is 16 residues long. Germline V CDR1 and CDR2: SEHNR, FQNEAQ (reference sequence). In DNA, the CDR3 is TGTGCCAGCAGCTCCCCCCGGACAGGGAGGGCAGATACGCAGTATTTT. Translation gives CASSSPRTGRADTQYF.

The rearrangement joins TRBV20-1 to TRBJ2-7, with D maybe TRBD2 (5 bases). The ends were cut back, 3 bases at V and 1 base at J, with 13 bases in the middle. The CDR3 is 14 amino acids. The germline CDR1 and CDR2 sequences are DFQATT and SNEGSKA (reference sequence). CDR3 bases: TGCAGTGCTAGTTGGCTAGTAGCGTCCTACGAGCAGTACTTC. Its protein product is CSASWLVASYEQYF.

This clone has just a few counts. The CDR3 DNA reads TGTGCCACCAGTGATTCGGGACAGGGTGACGAAAAACTGTTTTTT. Its protein product is CATSDSGQGDEKLFF. The chain carries TRBV24-1 and TRBJ1-4; 9 bases agree with TRBD1. Looked up from germline, CDR1 is KGHDR and CDR2 is SFDVKD. Trimming cost V 2 bases and J 8 bases; bases outside gene matches: 5. This CDR3 comprises 15 residues.